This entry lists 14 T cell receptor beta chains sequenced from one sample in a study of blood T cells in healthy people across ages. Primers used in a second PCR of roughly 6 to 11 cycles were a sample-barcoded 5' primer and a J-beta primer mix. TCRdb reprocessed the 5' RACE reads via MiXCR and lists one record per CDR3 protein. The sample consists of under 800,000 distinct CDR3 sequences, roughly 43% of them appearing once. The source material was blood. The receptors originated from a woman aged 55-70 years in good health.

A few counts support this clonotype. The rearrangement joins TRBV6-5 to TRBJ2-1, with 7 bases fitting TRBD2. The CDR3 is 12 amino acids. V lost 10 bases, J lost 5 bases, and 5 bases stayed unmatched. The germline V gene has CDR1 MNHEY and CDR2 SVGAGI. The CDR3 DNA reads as TGTGCCACCTCCGGGACTAACAATGAGCAGTTCTTC. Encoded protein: CATSGTNNEQFF.

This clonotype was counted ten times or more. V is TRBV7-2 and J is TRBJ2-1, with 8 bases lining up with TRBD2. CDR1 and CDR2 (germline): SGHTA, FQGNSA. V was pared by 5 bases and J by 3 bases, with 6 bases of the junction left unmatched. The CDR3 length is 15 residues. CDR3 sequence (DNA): TGTGCCAGCAGCCGGCCGGGGACTAGCTACAATGAGCAGTTCTTC. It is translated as CASSRPGTSYNEQFF.

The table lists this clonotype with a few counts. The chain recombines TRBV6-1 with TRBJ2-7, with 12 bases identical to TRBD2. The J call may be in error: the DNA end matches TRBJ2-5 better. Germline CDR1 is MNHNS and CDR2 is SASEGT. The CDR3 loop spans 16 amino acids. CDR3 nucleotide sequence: TGTGCCAGCAGCTCGGGACTAGCGGGCTGGGAGGAGACCCAGTACTTC. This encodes CASSSGLAGWEETQYF.

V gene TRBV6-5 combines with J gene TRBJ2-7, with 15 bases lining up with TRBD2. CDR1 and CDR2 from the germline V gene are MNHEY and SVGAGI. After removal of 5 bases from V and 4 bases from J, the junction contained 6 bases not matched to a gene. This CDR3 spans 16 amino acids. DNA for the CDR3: TGTGCCAGCAGTAGAGGGACTAGCGGGGGGTCTTACGAGCAGTACTTC. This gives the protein CASSRGTSGGSYEQYF.

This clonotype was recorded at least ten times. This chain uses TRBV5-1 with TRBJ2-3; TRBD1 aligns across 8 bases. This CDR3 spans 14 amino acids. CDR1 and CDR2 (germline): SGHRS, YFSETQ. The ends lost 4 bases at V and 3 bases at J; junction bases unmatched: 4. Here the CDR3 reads CASSLGQETDTQYF. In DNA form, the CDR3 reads TGCGCCAGCAGCCTGGGACAGGAGACAGATACGCAGTATTTT.

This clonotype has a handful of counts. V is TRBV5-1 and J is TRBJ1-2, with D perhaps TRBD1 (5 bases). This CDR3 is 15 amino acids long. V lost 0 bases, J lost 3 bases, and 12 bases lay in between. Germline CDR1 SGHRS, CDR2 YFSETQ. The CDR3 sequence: CASSLEAGSDYGYTF. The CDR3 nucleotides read TGCGCCAGCAGCTTGGAGGCAGGGAGTGACTATGGCTACACCTTC.

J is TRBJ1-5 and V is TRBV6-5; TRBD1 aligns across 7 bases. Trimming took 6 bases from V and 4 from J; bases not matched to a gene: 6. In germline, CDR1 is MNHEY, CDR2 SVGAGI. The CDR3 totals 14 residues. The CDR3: CASSRTGRNQPQHF. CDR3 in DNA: TGTGCCAGCAGCCGGACAGGTCGAAATCAGCCCCAGCATTTT.

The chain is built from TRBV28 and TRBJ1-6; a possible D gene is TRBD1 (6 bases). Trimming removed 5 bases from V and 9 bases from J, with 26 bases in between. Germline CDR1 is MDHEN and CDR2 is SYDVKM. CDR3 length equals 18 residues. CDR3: CASSQGGRTISTRSPLHF. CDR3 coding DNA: TGTGCCAGCAGTCAAGGGGGACGGACGATCTCCACTCGTTCACCCCTCCACTTT. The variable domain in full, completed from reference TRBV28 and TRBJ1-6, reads DVKVTQSSRYLVKRTGEKVFLECVQDMDHENMFWYRQDPGLGLRLIYFSYDVKMKEKGDIPEGYSVSREKKERFSLILESASTNQTSMYLCASSQGGRTISTRSPLHFGNGTRLTVT.

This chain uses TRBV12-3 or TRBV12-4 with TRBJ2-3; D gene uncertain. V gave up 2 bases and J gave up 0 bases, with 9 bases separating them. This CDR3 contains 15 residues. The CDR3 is CASSLTRFSTDTQYF. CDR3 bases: TGTGCCAGCAGTTTAACACGGTTTAGCACAGATACGCAGTATTTT.

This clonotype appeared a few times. For the CDR3, the DNA is TGTGCCAGCAGTCCAGTCAATCCCGGGACAGGAGAGACCCAGTACTTC. Translating it yields CASSPVNPGTGETQYF. The chain combines TRBV12-3 or TRBV12-4 with TRBJ2-5; 8 bases are shared with TRBD1. The CDR3 extends over 16 amino acids. V dropped 5 bases and J dropped 4; count of bases not matched to a gene: 12.

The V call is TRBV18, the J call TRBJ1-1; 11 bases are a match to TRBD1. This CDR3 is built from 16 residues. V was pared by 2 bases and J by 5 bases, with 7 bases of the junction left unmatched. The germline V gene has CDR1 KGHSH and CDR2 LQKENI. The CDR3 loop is CASSPGQGASGTEAFF. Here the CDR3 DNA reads TGTGCCAGCTCACCAGGACAGGGGGCGAGTGGGACTGAAGCTTTCTTT.

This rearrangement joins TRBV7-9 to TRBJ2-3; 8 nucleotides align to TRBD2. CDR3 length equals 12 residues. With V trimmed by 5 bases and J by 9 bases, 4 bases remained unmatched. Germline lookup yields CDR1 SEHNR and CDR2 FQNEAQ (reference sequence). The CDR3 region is CASSQAGATQYF. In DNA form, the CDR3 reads TGTGCCAGCAGCCAAGCGGGAGCGACGCAGTATTTT.

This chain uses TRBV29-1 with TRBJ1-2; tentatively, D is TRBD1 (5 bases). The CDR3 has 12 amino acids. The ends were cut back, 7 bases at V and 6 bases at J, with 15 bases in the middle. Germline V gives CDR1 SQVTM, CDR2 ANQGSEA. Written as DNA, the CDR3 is TGCAGCGCTCCAGACCGGGGGAATGGCTACACCTTC. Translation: CSAPDRGNGYTF.

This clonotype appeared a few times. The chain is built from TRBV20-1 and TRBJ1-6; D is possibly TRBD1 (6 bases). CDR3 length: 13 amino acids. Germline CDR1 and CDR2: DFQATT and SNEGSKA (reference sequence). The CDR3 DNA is TGCAGCCAGCTAGGGGGGGCCCAGTCACCCCTCCACTTT. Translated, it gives CSQLGGAQSPLHF.